This TCR beta chain is drawn from a study of blood T cell repertoires in COVID-19. In the study overall: The samples span acute and convalescent COVID-19 from the United States, Italy and Spain.

TCRdb keeps only in-frame clones here, not all; method: immunoSEQ multiplex PCR. The sample consists of roughly 100,000 clones, 65% to 90% of them appearing once. Trimming cost V 0 bases and J 6 bases, with 17 bases left between them. This CDR3 contains 15 residues. Per the germline V gene, CDR1 is GTSNPN and CDR2 is SVGIG (reference sequence). The sequencing sample was made of peripheral blood. The sequence was obtained from a man older than 75 with acute or convalescent COVID-19. The V gene is TRBV30, the J gene TRBJ1-1, with D uncertain. The CDR3 bases are TGTGCCTGGAGTGTACGGGTTACCAGAAGCGCTGAAGCTTTCTTT. Amino acid sequence: CAWSVRVTRSAEAFF.